This TCR beta chain was sequenced for a study of human T cells and chemical hapten exposure. TCRdb processed the RACE reads anew with MiXCR; each CDR3 protein has one entry. The sample carries 350,000 to 400,000 distinct CDR3 sequences, approximately 5% recorded once. The time point denotes: pre-sensitization, week 0. Treatment meaning: therapeutic diphenylcyclopropenone sensitization with weekly scalp DPC. The sample holds many counts of this clonotype. The sequencing here drew on whole blood, taken in connection with sensitization to the hapten diphenylcyclopropenone (DPC). The clonotype originates from a woman aged 50 to 60 with alopecia areata. Some clones in this sample may be carry-over from other donors' samples.

The CDR3 DNA reads TGTGCCAGCAGTACCGACAGGGTTTCACCCCTCCACTTT. Protein product: CASSTDRVSPLHF. This chain connects TRBV12-3 or TRBV12-4 to TRBJ1-6, with 7 positions matching TRBD1. V shed 5 bases and J 9 bases; nucleotides not matched to a gene: 4. This CDR3 is built from 13 residues.